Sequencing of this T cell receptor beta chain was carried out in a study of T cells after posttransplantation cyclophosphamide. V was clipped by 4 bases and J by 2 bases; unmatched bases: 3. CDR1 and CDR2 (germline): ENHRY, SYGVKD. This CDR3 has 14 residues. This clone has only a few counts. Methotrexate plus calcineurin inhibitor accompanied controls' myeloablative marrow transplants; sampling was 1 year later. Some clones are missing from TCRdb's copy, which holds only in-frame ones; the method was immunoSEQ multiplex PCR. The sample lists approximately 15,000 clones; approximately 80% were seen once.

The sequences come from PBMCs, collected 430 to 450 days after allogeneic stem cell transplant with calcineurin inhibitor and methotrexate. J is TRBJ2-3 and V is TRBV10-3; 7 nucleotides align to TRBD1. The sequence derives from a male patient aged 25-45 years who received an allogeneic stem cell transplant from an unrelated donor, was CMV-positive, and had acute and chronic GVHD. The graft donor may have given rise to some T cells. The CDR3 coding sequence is TGTGCCATCAGTGTAGGACAGGACACAGATACGCAGTATTTT. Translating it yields CAISVGQDTDTQYF.